These 10 T cell receptor beta chains were sequenced from one sample in a study of shared clonotypes between healthy human individuals. Naive CD8 cells lacked CD45RO, underwent positive selection for CCR7 and left out terminally differentiated effector memory CD45RA+ cells. TCRdb's table, derived via immunoSEQ multiplex PCR, lists solely in-frame clones and lacks some. The data hold under 2,000,000 clones, with over 85% observed a single time. The specimen sequenced was naive CD8+ T cells sorted from blood. Receptors originate from a man in his late teens or twenties in good health.

The chain employs TRBV4-3 and TRBJ2-2, with 7 bases identical to TRBD2. This CDR3 has 17 residues. J was trimmed by 4 bases and V by 0 bases; bases with no gene match: 8. The germline V gene has CDR1 LGHNA and CDR2 YSLEER. CDR3 DNA: TGCGCCAGCAGCCAAGAGTCGGGGACTACGGGCACCGGGGAGCTGTTTTTT. It specifies CASSQESGTTGTGELFF.

Notes on this clone: Other DNA sequences in this sample translate to the same CDR3. The chain employs TRBV5-1 and TRBJ2-7; possibly TRBD2 for D (5 bases). Germline V CDR1 and CDR2: SGHRS, YFSETQ. The V and J ends lost 0 bases and 3 bases respectively, with 10 bases between them. The CDR3 consists of 14 residues. The CDR3 here is CASSLEGGGYEQYF. In nucleotides, the CDR3 is TGCGCCAGCAGCTTGGAAGGCGGAGGCTACGAGCAGTACTTC.

The chain has TRBV27 and TRBJ1-5; the D gene is possibly TRBD1 (5 bases). CDR1 is MNHEY, CDR2 SMNVEV, per germline (reference sequence). CDR3 size: 15 residues. V was cut by 3 bases and J by 2 bases, with 11 bases left in between. The CDR3 loop reads CASSFSGKGNQPQHF. CDR3 coding DNA: TGTGCCAGCAGTTTCTCAGGGAAGGGCAATCAGCCCCAGCATTTT.

The chain has TRBV4-3 and TRBJ2-7; D could derive from TRBD1 or TRBD2 (7 bases each). Between the trimmed V and J ends, which lost 4 bases and 6 bases, there was a span of 16 bases. Germline V gene data show CDR1 as LGHNA and CDR2 as YSLEER. This CDR3 region has 14 residues. CDR3 residues: CASSPGAGGGEQYF. The CDR3 bases are TGCGCCAGCAGCCCCGGGGCAGGGGGGGGCGAGCAGTACTTC.

V and J are TRBV30 and TRBJ1-2, with unresolved D. In germline, CDR1 is GTSNPN, CDR2 SVGIG (reference sequence). Trimming took off 0 bases at V and 3 bases at J, with 14 bases between the two ends. The CDR3 length is 15 residues. In nucleotides, the CDR3 is TGTGCCTGGAGTGTATCATGGGAAGTGGACTATGGCTACACCTTC. Protein sequence: CAWSVSWEVDYGYTF.

This rearrangement joins TRBV6-1 to TRBJ2-7; tentative D call: TRBD2 (6 bases). The germline V gene encodes CDR1 MNHNS and CDR2 SASEGT. The CDR3 has 14 residues. The V end was cut by 4 bases, the J end by 2 bases, with 12 bases between. CDR3 residues: CASSGRDGPYEQYF. The CDR3 coding sequence is TGTGCCAGCAGTGGGCGGGACGGCCCCTACGAGCAGTACTTC.

This clone has just one count. This CDR3 is also generated by other DNA sequences in the sample. The chain combines TRBV7-9 with TRBJ2-7; no clear D. The CDR3 has 12 residues. Germline CDR1 and CDR2: SEHNR and FQNEAQ (reference sequence). The V gene lost 2 bases and the J gene lost 1 base, with 3 bases spanning the gap. This CDR3 is CASSLSSYEQYF. CDR3 DNA: TGTGCCAGCAGCTTATCGTCCTACGAGCAGTACTTC.

The V gene is TRBV27, the J gene TRBJ2-3; D is perhaps TRBD2 (6 bases). The ends were cut back, 2 bases at V and 0 bases at J, with 15 bases in the middle. This CDR3 has 17 residues. In germline, CDR1 is MNHEY, CDR2 SMNVEV (reference sequence). The CDR3 DNA sequence: TGTGCCAGCAGTTTAAGCCCATGGGCGGGGAGCACAGATACGCAGTATTTT. It encodes CASSLSPWAGSTDTQYF.

J is TRBJ2-2 and V is TRBV18, with D possibly TRBD1 on 5 matching bases. V lost 3 bases, J lost 1 base, and 9 bases lay in between. In germline, CDR1 is KGHSH, CDR2 LQKENI. This CDR3 is built from 15 residues. CDR3 bases: TGTGCCAGCTCACCCTCCACAGGGAACACCGGGGAGCTGTTTTTT. It specifies CASSPSTGNTGELFF.

Only one count was recorded for this clone. Within the sample, other DNA sequences also encode this same CDR3. The V gene is TRBV9, the J gene TRBJ1-1, with D maybe TRBD1 (6 bases). The V gene's germline CDR1 is SGDLS and CDR2 YYNGEE. V lost 0 bases, J lost 1 base, and 7 bases lay in between. The CDR3 consists of 14 residues. CDR3 DNA sequence: TGTGCCAGCAGCGTAGAAGGGGGGAACACTGAAGCTTTCTTT. Translated, it gives CASSVEGGNTEAFF.